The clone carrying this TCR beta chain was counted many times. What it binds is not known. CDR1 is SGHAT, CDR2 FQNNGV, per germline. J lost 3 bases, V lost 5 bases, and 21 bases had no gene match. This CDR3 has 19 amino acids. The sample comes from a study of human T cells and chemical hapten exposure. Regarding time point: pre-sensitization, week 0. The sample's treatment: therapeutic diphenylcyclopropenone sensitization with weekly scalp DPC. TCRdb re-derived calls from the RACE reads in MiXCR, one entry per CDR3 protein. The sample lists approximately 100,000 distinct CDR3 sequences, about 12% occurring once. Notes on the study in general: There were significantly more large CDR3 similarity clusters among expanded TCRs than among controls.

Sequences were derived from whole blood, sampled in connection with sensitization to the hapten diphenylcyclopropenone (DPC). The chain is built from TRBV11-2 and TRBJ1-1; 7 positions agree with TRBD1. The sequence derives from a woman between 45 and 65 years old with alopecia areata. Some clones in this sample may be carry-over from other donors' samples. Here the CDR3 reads CASSLARPIGDRRDTEAFF. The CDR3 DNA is TGTGCCAGCAGCCTAGCGCGTCCAATCGGGGACAGAAGGGACACTGAAGCTTTCTTT.